At least ten counts were recorded for the clone carrying this T cell receptor (beta chain). The CDR3 runs to 12 residues. Per germline, CDR1 WSHSY and CDR2 SAAADI. V was shortened by 5 bases and J by 9 bases, with 11 bases between the two germline ends. This entry comes from a study of early T cells in non-severe SARS-CoV-2 infection. A single record per CDR3 protein comes from TCRdb applying MiXCR to the 5' RACE reads. The table shows approximately 64,000 distinct CDR3 sequences, with 18% occurring only once. The TCR was taken from an adult who was a healthcare worker with PCR-confirmed SARS-CoV-2 infection or an uninfected control (not recorded which). The material was whole blood, obtained at baseline. The chain employs TRBV10-2 and TRBJ2-1; D remains unclear. CDR3 DNA sequence: TGCGCCAGCAGTTTCAGATACGGTGAGCAGTTCTTC. Its translation: CASSFRYGEQFF.